This TCR beta chain was recovered during a study of spatial heterogeneity in lung cancer. Study background: Patients with untreated early-stage non-small cell lung cancer, numbering some 72, were the donors. Fewer alpha-chain than beta-chain sequences were consistently detected. At a median of approximately 22 months after resection, follow-up PBMC samples were sequenced when available.

V shed 4 bases and J shed 2 bases, with 12 bases lying between them. Per the germline V gene, CDR1 is MNHEY and CDR2 is SVGEGT. This CDR3 is built from 14 residues. This clonotype was found a few times. A unique molecular identifier was carried by every single TCR cDNA molecule. A single record per CDR3 protein comes from TCRdb applying MiXCR to the 5' RACE reads. There are some 120,000 distinct CDR3 sequences in the sample; less than 15% occur only once, and 15% to 20% lies in the top ten. As for time point: blood at routine non-recurrence follow-up after resection. The study sequenced unsorted whole RNA from tumor, nontumor lung or frozen PBMC.

The J gene is TRBJ2-7, the V gene TRBV6-2 or TRBV6-3, with no clear D. The source was PBMCs, collected at follow-up. The TCR was taken from a male donor with early-stage non-small cell lung cancer. CDR3 sequence reads: CASSFIEDTYEQYF. DNA for the CDR3: TGTGCCAGCAGTTTTATTGAGGATACCTACGAGCAGTACTTC.